The next 16 T cell receptor beta chains were all read from a single sample in a study of response to subunit inactivated influenza vaccine. Each CDR3 protein gets one entry after TCRdb re-called the RT-PCR reads with MiXCR. Counted here are about 500,000 distinct CDR3 sequences, about 17% occurring once; the ten biggest clones make up approximately 3%. The sequences come from CD4+ T cells sorted from PBMCs, collected 23 months after vaccination. Receptors were obtained from a man between 50 and 69 years old who received an inactivated influenza vaccine.

This sequence joins TRBV7-6 and TRBJ2-1; D remains ambiguous. V was clipped by 0 bases and J by 7 bases, with 7 bases between them. The CDR3 loop spans 13 amino acids. Germline lookup yields CDR1 SGHVS and CDR2 FNYEAQ. The chain's CDR3 is CASSLASKNEQFF. CDR3 sequence (DNA): TGTGCCAGCAGCTTAGCGTCTAAAAATGAGCAGTTCTTC.

The chain has TRBV7-9 and TRBJ2-5, with D perhaps TRBD1 (6 bases). This CDR3 is built from 15 residues. Germline CDR1 SEHNR, CDR2 FQNEAQ (reference sequence). Trimming left V 2 bases short and J 0 bases short, with 10 bases between. The DNA of the CDR3 is TGTGCCAGCAGCTTACCTCAGGGGTACCAAGAGACCCAGTACTTC. Translation gives CASSLPQGYQETQYF.

V gene TRBV7-2 combines with J gene TRBJ2-1; possible D gene TRBD2, 5 bases. Between the trimmed V and J ends, which lost 1 base and 12 bases, there was a span of 16 bases. Germline V gene data show CDR1 as SGHTA and CDR2 as FQGNSA. This CDR3 is 14 amino acids long. DNA for the CDR3: TGTGCCAGCAGCTTAGATTCCGGAGGCGGTCGGCAGTTCTTC. Amino acids: CASSLDSGGGRQFF.

This clonotype was observed a few times. The chain has TRBV20-1 and TRBJ1-2; TRBD1 is a possible D gene (6 bases). V was clipped by 1 base and J by 5 bases, with 14 bases between them. Germline values: CDR1 DFQATT, CDR2 SNEGSKA (reference sequence). CDR3 length: 14 residues. As DNA, the CDR3 is TGCAGTGCTAGAGGCCTGACAGGAGAATATGGCTACACCTTC. It codes for CSARGLTGEYGYTF.

Many counts were recorded for this clonotype. The chain carries TRBV18 and TRBJ2-5, with D perhaps matching TRBD1 (6 bases). The V end was cut by 8 bases, the J end by 2 bases, with 18 bases between. This CDR3 contains 15 residues. Germline CDR1 and CDR2: KGHSH and LQKENI. CDR3 sequence reads: CASHPRQGQQETQYF. As DNA, the CDR3 is TGTGCCAGCCATCCCAGGCAGGGGCAGCAAGAGACCCAGTACTTC.

This clonotype has only a few counts. The chain carries TRBV11-2 and TRBJ2-3; 7 positions match TRBD2. The CDR3 has 15 amino acids. Germline CDR1 and CDR2: SGHAT and FQNNGV. J lost 1 base, V lost 4 bases, and 5 bases had no gene match. The CDR3 DNA reads as TGTGCCAGCAGCTCCCAGCGGGGAGGCACAGATACGCAGTATTTT. Translation: CASSSQRGGTDTQYF.

The rearrangement links TRBV5-1 to TRBJ2-3; TRBD2 aligns across 8 bases. V lost 3 bases to trimming and J lost 3 bases; unmatched junction nucleotides: 6. Germline CDR1 is SGHRS and CDR2 is YFSETQ. There are 15 residues in the CDR3. CDR3 coding DNA: TGCGCCAGCAGCTCTTTAGCGGGGTGGACAGATACGCAGTATTTT. It specifies CASSSLAGWTDTQYF.

This clonotype was recorded a few times. V usage is TRBV20-1 and J usage is TRBJ1-6; D is undetermined. Trimming shortened V by 3 bases and J by 7 bases, and 13 bases separated the two germline ends. This CDR3 region has 14 residues. The germline gives CDR1 DFQATT, CDR2 SNEGSKA (reference sequence). DNA of the CDR3: TGCAGTGCTAGCACCGGTCCGGCGAATTCACCCCTCCACTTT. Its translation: CSASTGPANSPLHF.

The rearrangement links TRBV27 to TRBJ2-1, with 7 positions matching TRBD1. V shed 4 bases and J 5 bases; nucleotides not matched to a gene: 11. Germline V CDR1 and CDR2: MNHEY, SMNVEV (reference sequence). This CDR3 spans 16 amino acids. CDR3: CASSSPGGRDHNEQFF. Here the CDR3 DNA reads TGTGCCAGCAGTTCCCCAGGGGGACGGGACCACAATGAGCAGTTCTTC.

The CDR3 sequence: CASSFGSVTDTQYF. The CDR3 nucleotides read TGTGCCAGCAGTTTTGGGTCCGTCACAGATACGCAGTATTTT. The V call is TRBV28, the J call TRBJ2-3; D gene uncertain. The germline V and J ends were trimmed by 3 bases and 2 bases, with 9 bases remaining between them. The CDR3 length is 14 residues. CDR1 MDHEN and CDR2 SYDVKM come from the germline V gene. The entire variable domain, with the rest obtained from reference TRBV28 and TRBJ2-3, is as follows: DVKVTQSSRYLVKRTGEKVFLECVQDMDHENMFWYRQDPGLGLRLIYFSYDVKMKEKGDIPEGYSVSREKKERFSLILESASTNQTSMYLCASSFGSVTDTQYFGPGTRLTVL.

The CDR3 is CASSLGLVYNEQFF. The CDR3 bases are TGTGCCAGCAGCTTGGGTCTCGTCTACAATGAGCAGTTCTTC. The rearrangement uses TRBV5-5 and TRBJ2-1; no clear D gene. The germline V and J ends were trimmed by 0 bases and 3 bases, with 7 bases remaining between them. The CDR3 loop spans 14 amino acids. Looked up from germline, CDR1 is SGHKS and CDR2 is YYEKEE (reference sequence).

The chain has TRBV7-3 and TRBJ2-1; D is uncertain. The CDR3 contains 14 residues. Germline values: CDR1 SGHTA, CDR2 FQGTGA. V lost 5 bases and J lost 7, with 15 bases in between. For the CDR3, the DNA is TGTGCCAGCAGCCGTAGCCCCGACAAGAATGAGCAGTTCTTC. This translates into CASSRSPDKNEQFF.

This clonotype was seen ten or more times. The chain carries TRBV29-1 and TRBJ2-3; no clear D gene. CDR3 size: 10 residues. The V gene's germline CDR1 is SQVTM and CDR2 ANQGSEA. V was cut by 7 bases and J by 7 bases, with 9 bases left in between. The CDR3 nucleotides read TGCAGCGCCTTCTTGAATACGCAGTATTTT. Its translation: CSAFLNTQYF.

There are a few counts of this clonotype. The chain links TRBV7-2 to TRBJ2-7, with TRBD1 matching over 7 bases. The germline gives CDR1 SGHTA, CDR2 FQGNSA. The CDR3 contains 15 residues. Trimming cost V 4 bases and J 0 bases; bases outside gene matches: 6. CDR3 amino acids: CASSSSTGISYEQYF. The DNA of the CDR3 is TGTGCCAGCAGCTCGTCGACAGGGATCTCCTACGAGCAGTACTTC. Full variable domain (rest looked up from reference TRBV7-2 and TRBJ2-7): GAGVSQSPSNKVTEKGKDVELRCDPISGHTALYWYRQSLGQGLEFLIYFQGNSAPDKSGLPSDRFSAERTGGSVSTLTIQRTQQEDSAVYLCASSSSTGISYEQYFGPGTRLTVT.

The chain is built from TRBV24-1 and TRBJ2-5; D perhaps matches TRBD1 (6 bases). The CDR3 runs to 13 residues. V lost 7 bases, J lost 2 bases, and 10 bases lay in between. Per germline, CDR1 KGHDR and CDR2 SFDVKD. The CDR3 loop is CATRQGIQETQYF. The CDR3 DNA follows: TGTGCCACCAGACAGGGTATACAAGAGACCCAGTACTTC.

The V call is TRBV28, the J call TRBJ2-1; D is possibly TRBD1 or TRBD2 (5 bases each). V was cut by 6 bases and J by 5 bases, with 11 bases left in between. Germline V gene data show CDR1 as MDHEN and CDR2 as SYDVKM. The CDR3 sequence is 13 residues long. The CDR3 region has the DNA TGTGCCAGCAGAATCGGGACCAACAATGAGCAGTTCTTC. Encoded protein: CASRIGTNNEQFF.